The TCR beta chain described here comes from a study of T cells in Graves' hyperthyroidism and ophthalmopathy (dated by TCRdb to between 2019 and 2020). Broadly, across the study: Peripheral blood was sampled at the time of initial diagnosis, prior to any treatment. To identify TCR V-J signatures that set the groups apart, the researchers used a discovery cohort of about a hundred patients, made up of 40 to 45 with Graves' ophthalmopathy and 57 with stable Graves' hyperthyroidism. Prospective prediction of ophthalmopathy was tested in an independent validation cohort of 18 to 20 hyperthyroidism patients and 17 patients who later progressed to ophthalmopathy. The approximately 97 discovery patients were randomly divided into training and test sets at a 7:3 ratio. The study also compared thyroid tissue and blood T-cell repertoires from more than five Graves' hyperthyroidism patients. Following sampling, methimazole starting at 30 mg daily was given to hyperthyroidism patients, and high-dose intravenous methylprednisolone was given to ophthalmopathy patients. TCR Vbeta CDR3 sequencing of 120 to 150 peripheral blood samples (about 45 ophthalmopathy, some 75 hyperthyroidism and about 17 progressor patients) is reported in the paper.

V loses 0 bases, J loses 5 bases, and the germline ends lie 13 bases apart. Sequences DFQATT (CDR1) and SNEGSKA (CDR2) are obtained from the germline V gene (reference sequence). Taken from cysteine to phenylalanine, the CDR3 has 14 residues. Here the CDR3 DNA is all that survives: 42 bases in frame from base 1. What the research found in general, with its limitations: A 13 V-J signature model separated ophthalmopathy from stable hyperthyroidism, with 87.88% sensitivity and 81.08% specificity in cross-validation and 80%/75% in testing. In validation, the model predicted progression to ophthalmopathy with 55% to 71% sensitivity and over 72% specificity, a median of 6.5 months before onset. Sample size was not statistically predetermined, and blinding of investigators to group allocation was not performed. Most expanded thyroid clonotypes (frequency above 0.001) were also detected in blood, suggesting blood repertoires may reflect thyroid immune responses.

This clonotype was seen ten or more times. It has no known antigen specificity. Per-nucleotide qualities are absent, and no much larger clonotype sits a single base away. A patient counted as having stable Graves' hyperthyroidism if no progression to ophthalmopathy occurred over 18 months of follow-up. Hyperthyroidism patients were aged 18 to 65 years and newly diagnosed, with disease duration of less than 2 months. Any patient with an uncontrolled infection, another autoimmune disease, pregnancy or lactation was excluded. Diagnoses were based on clinical symptoms, serum thyroxine and TRAb, thyroid ultrasound and orbital computed tomography. PBMCs were isolated from about 9.1 ml of fresh peripheral blood by Ficoll-Paque density gradient centrifugation. Total RNA was extracted using Trizol reagent, and RNA quality was assessed on an Agilent 2100 Bioanalyzer. The TCR beta CDR3 regions were amplified from RNA transcripts. The first round of RT-PCR for the TCR CDR3 was performed with the HTBI primer set and the Qiagen OneStep RT-PCR kit. Libraries were constructed in a second round of multiplex PCR, after which size selection and purification were carried out. Libraries were sequenced paired-end with 100 bp reads on an Illumina HiSeq2000. Per the authors' processing: SOAPnuke was used to process the raw data, removing reads that contained adapters or uncalled bases, had a mean Phred below 15, or lacked an exact match to the constant primer or identifier. High-quality paired reads were merged using COPE v1.2.5, and each unique nucleotide sequence was defined as a clonotype. MiTCR v1.1 was used to align the clonotypes against IMGT TRBV, TRBD and TRBJ reference segments. Analysis was restricted to V-J combinations with a frequency above 0.0001, which covered roughly 99% of repertoires. The TCS score was defined as the ratio of F50 (clonal expansion) to E x V (chaos), calculated using BLOSUM62-based TCRdist between CDR3 peptides within each V-J. Welch's t-statistics and random forest reduced 514 V-J features to under 15, which were used in a naive Bayes classifier (R e1071). The raw public data were reprocessed by TCRdb itself: fastp quality trimming at Q25, MiXCR clonotype calling, in-frame beta chains only. Rows with a matching CDR3 protein are joined into one entry that keeps the most common DNA and genes. What appears here as the V and J calls and clone size reflects TCRdb's work, not the paper's. Counted in this sample were some 300,000 distinct CDR3 sequences; 12% to 15% of them appeared once. The top ten clones comprise 7.9% of the sample.

Recombination linked TRBV20-1 to TRBJ2-5, and possibly TRBD2, on 5 matching bases. The receptor was isolated from a woman aged 40 to 50 with Graves' hyperthyroidism. The sample consisted of blood. DNA sequence: TGCAGTGCTAGAGAGGGTGGTCGAGGGGAGACCCAGTACTTC. It codes for CSAREGGRGETQYF.